The T cell receptor (beta chain) described here comes from a study of identical twins. General study points: There is a chance that invariant MAIT and iNKT cells partially muddied zero-insertion analyses.

One entry per CDR3 protein, called by TCRdb with MiXCR from the 5' RACE reads. This sample has 400,000 to 500,000 distinct CDR3 sequences; about 18% occur once, and the top ten carry roughly 12%. As for this clonotype: Its target is unknown.

The clonotype comes from a man aged 45-60 years in good health. The material sequenced was naive T cells sorted from blood.

The CDR3 protein is CSVEGQGGYTF. The CDR3 DNA reads TGCAGCGTTGAGGGACAGGGGGGCTACACCTTC. V usage is TRBV29-1 and J usage is TRBJ1-2; 10 positions agree with TRBD1. CDR3 length equals 11 residues. V shed 3 bases and J 8 bases; nucleotides not matched to a gene: 0. Germline values: CDR1 SQVTM, CDR2 ANQGSEA.